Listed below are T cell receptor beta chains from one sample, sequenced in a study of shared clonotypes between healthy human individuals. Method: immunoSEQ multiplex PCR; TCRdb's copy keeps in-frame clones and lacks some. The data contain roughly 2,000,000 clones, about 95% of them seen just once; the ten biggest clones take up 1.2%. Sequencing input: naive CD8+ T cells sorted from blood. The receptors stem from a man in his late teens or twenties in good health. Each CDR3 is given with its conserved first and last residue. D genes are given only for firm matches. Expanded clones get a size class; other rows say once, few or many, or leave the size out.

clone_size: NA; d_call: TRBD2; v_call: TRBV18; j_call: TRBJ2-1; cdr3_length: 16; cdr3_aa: CASSPPEAAGGNEQFF; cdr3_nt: TGTGCCAGCTCACCACCGGAAGCAGCGGGAGGCAATGAGCAGTTCTTC
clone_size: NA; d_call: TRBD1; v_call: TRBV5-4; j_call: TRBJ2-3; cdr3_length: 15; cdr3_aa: CASSLTGDNTDTQYF; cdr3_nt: TGTGCCAGCAGCCTGACAGGGGATAACACAGATACGCAGTATTTT
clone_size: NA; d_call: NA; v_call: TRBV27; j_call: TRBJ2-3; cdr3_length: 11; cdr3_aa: CASRRADTQYF; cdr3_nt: TGTGCCAGCAGAAGAGCAGATACGCAGTATTTT
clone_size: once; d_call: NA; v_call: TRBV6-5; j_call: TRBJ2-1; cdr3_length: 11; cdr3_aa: CASSLLNEQFF; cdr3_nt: TGTGCCAGCAGTCTGCTTAATGAGCAGTTCTTC
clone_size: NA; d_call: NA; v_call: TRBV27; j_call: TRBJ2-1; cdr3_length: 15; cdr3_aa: CASSLRDGRSGEQFF; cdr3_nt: TGTGCCAGCAGTTTAAGGGACGGTCGTTCCGGTGAGCAGTTCTTC
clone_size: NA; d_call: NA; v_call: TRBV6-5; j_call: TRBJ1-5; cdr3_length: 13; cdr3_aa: CASSSGGNQPQHF; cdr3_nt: TGTGCCAGCAGTTCCGGGGGCAATCAGCCCCAGCATTTT
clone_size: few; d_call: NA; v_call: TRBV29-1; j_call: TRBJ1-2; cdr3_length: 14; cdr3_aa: CSVGPGPGDYGYTF; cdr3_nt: TGCAGCGTAGGTCCGGGACCAGGAGACTATGGCTACACCTTC
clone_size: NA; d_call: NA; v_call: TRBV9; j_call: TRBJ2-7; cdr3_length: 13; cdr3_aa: CASSVGGLYEQYF; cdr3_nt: TGTGCCAGCAGCGTAGGGGGCCTCTACGAGCAGTACTTC
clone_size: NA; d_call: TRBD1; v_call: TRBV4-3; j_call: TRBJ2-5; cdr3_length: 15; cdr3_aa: CASSAWTGGYETQYF; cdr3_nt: TGCGCCAGCAGCGCATGGACAGGCGGGTACGAGACCCAGTACTTC
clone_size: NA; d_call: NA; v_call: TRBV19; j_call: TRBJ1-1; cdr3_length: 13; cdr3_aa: CASSIWGGTEAFF; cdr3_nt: TGTGCCAGTAGTATTTGGGGGGGGACTGAAGCTTTCTTT
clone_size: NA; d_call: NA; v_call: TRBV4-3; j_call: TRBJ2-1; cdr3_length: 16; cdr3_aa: CASSQEWQGAYNEQFF; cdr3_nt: TGCGCCAGCAGCCAAGAGTGGCAGGGCGCCTACAATGAGCAGTTCTTC
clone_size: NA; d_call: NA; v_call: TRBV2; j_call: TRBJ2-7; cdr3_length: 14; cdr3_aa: CASVTGQHPYEQYF; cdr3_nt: TGTGCCAGCGTCACGGGCCAGCACCCCTACGAGCAGTACTTC
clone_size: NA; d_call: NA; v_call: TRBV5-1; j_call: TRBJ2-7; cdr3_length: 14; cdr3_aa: CASSLGLESYEQYF; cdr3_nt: TGCGCCAGCAGCTTGGGTCTGGAATCCTACGAGCAGTACTTC
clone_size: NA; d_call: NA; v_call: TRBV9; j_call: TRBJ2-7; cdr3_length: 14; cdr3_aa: CASSPHDSPYEQYF; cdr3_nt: TGTGCCAGCAGCCCCCATGACAGTCCCTACGAGCAGTACTTC
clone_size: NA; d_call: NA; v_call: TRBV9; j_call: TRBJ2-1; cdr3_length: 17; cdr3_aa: CASSEGSVSPSYNEQFF; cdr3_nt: TGTGCCAGCAGCGAGGGTTCTGTATCTCCCTCCTACAATGAGCAGTTCTTC
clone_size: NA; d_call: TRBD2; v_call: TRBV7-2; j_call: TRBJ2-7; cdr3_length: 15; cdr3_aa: CASSLVSGRGNEQYF; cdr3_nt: TGTGCCAGCAGCTTAGTTAGCGGGAGGGGCAACGAGCAGTACTTC
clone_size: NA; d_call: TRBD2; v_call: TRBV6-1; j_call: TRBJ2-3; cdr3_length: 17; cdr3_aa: CASSEPGGSGLTDTQYF; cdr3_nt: TGTGCCAGCAGTGAACCTGGCGGGAGCGGGCTCACAGATACGCAGTATTTT
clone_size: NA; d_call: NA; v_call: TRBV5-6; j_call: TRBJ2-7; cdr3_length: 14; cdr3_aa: CASSLHVRGYEQYF; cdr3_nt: TGTGCCAGCAGCTTGCACGTCCGAGGGTACGAGCAGTACTTC
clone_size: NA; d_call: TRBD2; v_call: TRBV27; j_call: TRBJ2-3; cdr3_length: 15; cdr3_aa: CASSGLAGGLDTQYF; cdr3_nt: TGTGCCAGCAGTGGACTAGCGGGAGGGTTAGATACGCAGTATTTT
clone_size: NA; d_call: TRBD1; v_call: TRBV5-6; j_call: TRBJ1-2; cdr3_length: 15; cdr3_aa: CASGRQGNGNYGYTF; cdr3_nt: TGTGCCAGCGGACGACAGGGAAATGGGAACTATGGCTACACCTTC
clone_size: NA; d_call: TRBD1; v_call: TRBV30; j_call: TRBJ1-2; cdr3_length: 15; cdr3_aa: CAWSVGDRGPYGYTF; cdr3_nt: TGTGCCTGGAGTGTAGGGGACAGGGGACCCTATGGCTACACCTTC
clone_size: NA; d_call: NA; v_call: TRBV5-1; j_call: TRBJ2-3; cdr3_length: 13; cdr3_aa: CASSFWPTDTQYF; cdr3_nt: TGCGCCAGCAGCTTCTGGCCCACAGATACGCAGTATTTT
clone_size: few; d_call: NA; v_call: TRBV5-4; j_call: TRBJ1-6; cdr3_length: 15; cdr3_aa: CASSGSWGTNSPLHF; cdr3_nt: TGTGCCAGCAGCGGCTCATGGGGGACAAATTCACCCCTCCACTTT
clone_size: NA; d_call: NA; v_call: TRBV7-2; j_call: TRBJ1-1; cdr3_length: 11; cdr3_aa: CASSLFTEAFF; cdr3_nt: TGTGCCAGCAGCTTATTCACTGAAGCTTTCTTT
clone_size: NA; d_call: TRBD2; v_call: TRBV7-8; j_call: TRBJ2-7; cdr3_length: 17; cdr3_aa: CASSILDETSGTYEQYF; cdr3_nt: TGTGCCAGCAGCATCCTTGACGAGACTAGCGGGACCTACGAGCAGTACTTC
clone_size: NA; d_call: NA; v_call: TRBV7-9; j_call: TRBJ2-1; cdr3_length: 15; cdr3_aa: CASSFASGEYNEQFF; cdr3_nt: TGTGCCAGCAGCTTTGCTAGTGGGGAGTACAATGAGCAGTTCTTC
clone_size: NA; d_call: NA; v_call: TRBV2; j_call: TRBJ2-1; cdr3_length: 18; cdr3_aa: CASSEGSGFRGSYNEQFF; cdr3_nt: TGTGCCAGCAGTGAAGGAAGCGGGTTTCGAGGCTCCTACAATGAGCAGTTCTTC
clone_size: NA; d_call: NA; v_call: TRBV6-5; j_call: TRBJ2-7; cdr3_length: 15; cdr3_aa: CASSPLTGGFNEQYF; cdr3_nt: TGTGCCAGCAGTCCACTGACCGGTGGCTTTAACGAGCAGTACTTC
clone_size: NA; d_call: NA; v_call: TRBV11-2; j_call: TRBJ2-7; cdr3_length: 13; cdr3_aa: CASSLDGTYEQYF; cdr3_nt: TGTGCCAGCAGCTTAGACGGGACCTACGAGCAGTACTTC
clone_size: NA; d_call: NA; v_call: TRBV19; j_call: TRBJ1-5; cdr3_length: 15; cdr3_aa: CASSIGLHSNQPQHF; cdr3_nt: TGTGCCAGTAGTATAGGACTCCATAGCAATCAGCCCCAGCATTTT
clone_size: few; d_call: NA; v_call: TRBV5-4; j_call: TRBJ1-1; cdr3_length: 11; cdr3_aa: CASSLFTEAFF; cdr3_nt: TGTGCCAGCAGCTTGTTTACTGAAGCTTTCTTT
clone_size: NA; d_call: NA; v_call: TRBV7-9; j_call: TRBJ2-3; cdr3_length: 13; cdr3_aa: CASSLAPFGTQYF; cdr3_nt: TGTGCCAGCAGCTTAGCACCCTTTGGTACGCAGTATTTT
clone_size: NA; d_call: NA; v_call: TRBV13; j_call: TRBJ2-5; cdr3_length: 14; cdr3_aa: CASSPDRSHETQYF; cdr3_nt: TGTGCCAGCAGCCCAGACCGCTCTCATGAGACCCAGTACTTC
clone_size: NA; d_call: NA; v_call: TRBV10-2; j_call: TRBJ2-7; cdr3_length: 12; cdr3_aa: CASSESSGEQYF; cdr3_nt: TGCGCCAGCAGTGAGTCGTCAGGTGAGCAGTACTTC
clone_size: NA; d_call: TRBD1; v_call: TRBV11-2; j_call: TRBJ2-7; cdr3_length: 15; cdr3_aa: CASSLGQGVSYEQYF; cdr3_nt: TGTGCCAGCAGCTTAGGACAGGGGGTCTCCTACGAGCAGTACTTC
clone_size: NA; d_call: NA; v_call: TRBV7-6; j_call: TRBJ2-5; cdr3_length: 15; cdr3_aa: CASSLVSSAQETQYF; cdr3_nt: TGTGCCAGCAGCTTAGTTTCTAGCGCCCAAGAGACCCAGTACTTC
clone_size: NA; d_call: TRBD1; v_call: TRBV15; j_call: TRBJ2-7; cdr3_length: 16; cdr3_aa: CATSRGGQGDSYEQYF; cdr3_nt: TGTGCCACCAGCAGAGGTGGGCAGGGGGACTCCTACGAGCAGTACTTC
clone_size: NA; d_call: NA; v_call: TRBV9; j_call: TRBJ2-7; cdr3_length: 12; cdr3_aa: CASSGDSAEQYF; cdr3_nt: TGTGCCAGCAGCGGCGACAGCGCCGAGCAGTACTTC
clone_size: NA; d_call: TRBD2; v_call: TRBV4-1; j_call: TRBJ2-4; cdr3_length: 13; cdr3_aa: CASSLRAGEVCYF; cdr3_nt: TGCGCCAGCAGCCTCAGAGCGGGAGAAGTGTGCTACTTC
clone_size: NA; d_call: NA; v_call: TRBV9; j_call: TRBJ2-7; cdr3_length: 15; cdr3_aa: CASSATDTAYYEQYF; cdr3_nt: TGTGCCAGCAGCGCCACGGACACGGCTTACTACGAGCAGTACTTC
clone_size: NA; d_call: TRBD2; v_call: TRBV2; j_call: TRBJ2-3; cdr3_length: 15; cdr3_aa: CASSRLAVGADTQYF; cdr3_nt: TGTGCCAGCAGTCGACTAGCGGTGGGCGCAGATACGCAGTATTTT
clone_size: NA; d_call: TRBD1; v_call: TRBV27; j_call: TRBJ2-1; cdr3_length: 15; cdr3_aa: CASSPGQGAYNEQFF; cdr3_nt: TGTGCCAGCAGTCCCGGACAGGGGGCATACAATGAGCAGTTCTTC
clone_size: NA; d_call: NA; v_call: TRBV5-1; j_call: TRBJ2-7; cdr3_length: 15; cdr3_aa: CASSLDLDQTYEQYF; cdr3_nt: TGCGCCAGCAGCTTGGATCTAGATCAAACCTACGAGCAGTACTTC
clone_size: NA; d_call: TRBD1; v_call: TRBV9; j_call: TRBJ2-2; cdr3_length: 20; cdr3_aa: CASSAIAGTGRFANTGELFF; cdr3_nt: TGTGCCAGCAGCGCGATAGCCGGGACAGGGCGGTTCGCGAACACCGGGGAGCTGTTTTTT
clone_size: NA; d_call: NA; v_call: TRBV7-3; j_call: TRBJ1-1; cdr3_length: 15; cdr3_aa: CASSQYDRPHTEAFF; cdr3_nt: TGTGCCAGCAGCCAATATGACAGGCCGCACACTGAAGCTTTCTTT
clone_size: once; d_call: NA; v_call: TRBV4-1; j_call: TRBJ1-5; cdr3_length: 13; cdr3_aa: CASSPQLNQPQHF; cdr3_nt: TGCGCCAGCAGCCCACAGTTAAATCAGCCCCAGCATTTT
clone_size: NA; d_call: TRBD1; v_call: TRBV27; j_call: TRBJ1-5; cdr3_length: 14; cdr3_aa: CASSSTGASQPQHF; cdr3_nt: TGTGCCAGCAGTTCCACAGGGGCCAGTCAGCCCCAGCATTTT
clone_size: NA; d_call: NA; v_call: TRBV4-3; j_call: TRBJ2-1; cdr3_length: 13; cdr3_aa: CASSWSVYNEQFF; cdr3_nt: TGCGCCAGCAGCTGGAGCGTATACAATGAGCAGTTCTTC
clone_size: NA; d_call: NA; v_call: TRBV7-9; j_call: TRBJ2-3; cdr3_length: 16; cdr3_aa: CASAPVRGMGTDTQYF; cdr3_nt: TGTGCCAGCGCCCCGGTGAGGGGCATGGGGACAGATACGCAGTATTTT
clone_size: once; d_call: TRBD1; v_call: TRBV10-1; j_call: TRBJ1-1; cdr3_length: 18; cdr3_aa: CASSGTGTGGRVDTEAFF; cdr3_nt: TGCGCCAGCAGTGGTACCGGGACAGGGGGCAGGGTAGACACTGAAGCTTTCTTT
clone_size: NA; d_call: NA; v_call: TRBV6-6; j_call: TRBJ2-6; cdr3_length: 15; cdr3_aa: CASSYWVGGANVLTF; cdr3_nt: TGTGCCAGCAGTTACTGGGTCGGTGGGGCCAACGTCCTGACTTTC
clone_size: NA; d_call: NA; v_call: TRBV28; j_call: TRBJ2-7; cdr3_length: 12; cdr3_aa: CASSPPYYEQYF; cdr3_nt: TGTGCCAGCAGTCCGCCTTACTACGAGCAGTACTTC